These T cell receptor beta chains were read from a single sample in a study of response to subunit inactivated influenza vaccine. TCRdb re-called the RT-PCR reads through MiXCR, storing one row per CDR3 protein. The sample consists of roughly 570,000 distinct CDR3 sequences, roughly 13% of them appearing once. The source was PBMCs from blood, collected roughly 6 weeks after vaccination. The receptors originated from a man in his fifties or sixties who received an inactivated influenza vaccine. The CDR3 runs from the conserved cysteine through the conserved F or W. The D gene is left open where the match is weak. Some rows mark clone size as missing; the rest say once, few, many or name a class of expanded clone.

d_gene	abundance	v_gene	j_gene	CDR3aa	CDR3nt
NA	NA	TRBV20-1	TRBJ2-2	CSARTTDTGELFF	TGCAGTGCTCGGACAACAGACACCGGGGAGCTGTTTTTT
NA	NA	TRBV6-2/TRBV6-3	TRBJ2-1	CASSYTKEEINYNEQFF	TGTGCCAGCAGTTACACAAAGGAGGAGATCAACTACAATGAGCAGTTCTTC
NA	many	TRBV29-1	TRBJ2-2	CSVVAQSGAGELFF	TGCAGCGTTGTGGCTCAGTCAGGAGCCGGGGAGCTGTTTTTT
TRBD1	few	TRBV10-3	TRBJ1-1	CAISESPDREAFF	TGTGCCATCAGTGAGTCGCCGGACAGGGAAGCTTTCTTT
TRBD1	few	TRBV14	TRBJ2-5	CASSRSTGVVETQYF	TGTGCCAGCAGCCGATCAACAGGGGTGGTAGAGACCCAGTACTTC
NA	many	TRBV7-2	TRBJ2-1	CASSPSLAGSSYNEQFF	TGTGCCAGCAGCCCTTCTCTGGCGGGAAGCTCCTACAATGAGCAGTTCTTC
NA	few	TRBV7-9	TRBJ2-1	CASSFSGVPYNEQFF	TGTGCCAGCAGCTTTAGTGGGGTCCCCTACAATGAGCAGTTCTTC
TRBD2	NA	TRBV6-1	TRBJ2-2	CASRISSGTTGELFF	TGTGCCAGCAGAATATCTAGCGGGACGACCGGGGAGCTGTTTTTT
NA	few	TRBV7-2	TRBJ2-3	CASSLAWSTDTQYF	TGTGCCAGCAGCTTAGCTTGGAGCACAGATACGCAGTATTTT
TRBD2	NA	TRBV5-6	TRBJ2-7	CASRRTSDLYEQYF	TGTGCCAGCAGGAGGACTAGCGACCTCTACGAGCAGTACTTC
TRBD2	NA	TRBV11-1	TRBJ2-1	CASSPRSSGSYNEQFF	TGTGCCAGCAGCCCGCGCTCTAGCGGGTCATACAATGAGCAGTTCTTC
NA	few	TRBV20-1	TRBJ1-2	CSASPGLNYGYTF	TGCAGTGCAAGTCCGGGACTTAACTATGGCTACACCTTC
NA	NA	TRBV5-1	TRBJ2-6	CASSLAPGSSGANVLTF	TGCGCCAGCAGCTTGGCCCCAGGTAGCTCTGGGGCCAACGTCCTGACTTTC
TRBD2	NA	TRBV5-1	TRBJ2-1	CASSPQPGTSHHEQFF	TGCGCCAGCAGCCCCCAGCCCGGGACTAGCCATCATGAGCAGTTCTTC
NA	NA	TRBV18	TRBJ2-3	CASSPLSDIAGDTQYF	TGTGCCAGCTCACCTCTATCAGACATCGCTGGGGATACGCAGTATTTT
NA	NA	TRBV14	TRBJ2-3	CASSQWDIQDTQYF	TGTGCCAGCAGCCAATGGGACATCCAGGATACGCAGTATTTT
NA	NA	TRBV24-1	TRBJ2-3	CATSARTDTQYF	TGTGCCACCAGTGCCCGTACAGATACGCAGTATTTT
NA	few	TRBV14	TRBJ2-7	CASSQRGRYYEQYF	TGTGCCAGCAGCCAACGGGGCAGATACTACGAGCAGTACTTC
NA	many	TRBV29-1	TRBJ2-3	CSVLPAGTDTQYF	TGCAGCGTTTTGCCGGCGGGGACAGATACGCAGTATTTT
NA	few	TRBV12-3/TRBV12-4	TRBJ2-2	CASSQSGLLGGELFF	TGTGCCAGCAGTCAATCAGGGTTACTGGGCGGGGAGCTGTTTTTT
NA	NA	TRBV20-1	TRBJ2-3	CSALKASQAISTDTQYF	TGCAGTGCGCTGAAGGCGTCGCAGGCGATCAGCACAGATACGCAGTATTTT
TRBD2	few	TRBV12-3/TRBV12-4	TRBJ2-3	CASSSHGRSGGYDTQYF	TGTGCCAGCAGTTCCCACGGTAGGAGCGGGGGATATGATACGCAGTATTTT
NA	NA	TRBV2	TRBJ1-1	CASRMQGNTDAFF	TGTGCCAGCCGAATGCAGGGGAACACTGACGCTTTCTTT
NA	few	TRBV29-1	TRBJ2-1	CSVDWGIGSNEQFF	TGCAGCGTTGATTGGGGGATCGGGTCTAATGAGCAGTTCTTC
NA	NA	TRBV11-1	TRBJ2-3	CAICLGFLSSGHLTDTQYF	TGTGCCATCTGCTTAGGGTTCTTGAGTAGCGGCCACCTCACAGATACGCAGTATTTT
NA	few	TRBV15	TRBJ2-1	CATSRLRDNEQFF	TGTGCCACCAGCAGACTACGGGACAATGAGCAGTTCTTC
TRBD1	few	TRBV6-2/TRBV6-3	TRBJ2-2	CASSKQTGLNTGELFF	TGTGCCAGCAGTAAACAGACAGGGCTAAACACCGGGGAGCTGTTTTTT
NA	many	TRBV7-9	TRBJ1-1	CASSPHRMGAFF	TGTGCCAGCAGCCCCCACAGGATGGGAGCTTTCTTT